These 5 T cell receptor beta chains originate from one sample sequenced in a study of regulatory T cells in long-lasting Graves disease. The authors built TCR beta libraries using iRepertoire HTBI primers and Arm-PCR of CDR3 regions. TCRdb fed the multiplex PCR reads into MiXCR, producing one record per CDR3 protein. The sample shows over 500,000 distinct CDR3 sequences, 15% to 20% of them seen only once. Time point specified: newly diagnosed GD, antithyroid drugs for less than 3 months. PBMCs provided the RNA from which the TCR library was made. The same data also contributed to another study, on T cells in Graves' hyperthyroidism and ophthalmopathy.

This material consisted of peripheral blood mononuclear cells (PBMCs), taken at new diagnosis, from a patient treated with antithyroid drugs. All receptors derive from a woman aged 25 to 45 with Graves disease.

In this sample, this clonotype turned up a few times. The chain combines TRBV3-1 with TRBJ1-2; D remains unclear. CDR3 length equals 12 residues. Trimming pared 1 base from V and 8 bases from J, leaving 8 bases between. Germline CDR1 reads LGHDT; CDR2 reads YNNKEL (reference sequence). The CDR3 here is CASSQGKNGYTF. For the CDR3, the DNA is TGTGCCAGCAGCCAAGGAAAGAACGGCTACACCTTC.

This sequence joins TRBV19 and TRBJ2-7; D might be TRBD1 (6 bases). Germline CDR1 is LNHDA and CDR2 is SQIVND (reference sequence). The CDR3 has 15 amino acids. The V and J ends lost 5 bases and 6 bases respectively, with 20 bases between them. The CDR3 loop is CASSRVSREGGEQYF. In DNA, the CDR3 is TGTGCCAGTAGTCGTGTTTCAAGGGAAGGGGGCGAGCAGTACTTC.

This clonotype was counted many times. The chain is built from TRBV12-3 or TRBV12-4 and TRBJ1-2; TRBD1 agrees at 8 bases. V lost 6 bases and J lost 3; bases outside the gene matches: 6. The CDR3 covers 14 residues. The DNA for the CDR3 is TGTGCCAGCAGAGGACAGGGTAGTGACTATGGCTACACCTTC. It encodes CASRGQGSDYGYTF.

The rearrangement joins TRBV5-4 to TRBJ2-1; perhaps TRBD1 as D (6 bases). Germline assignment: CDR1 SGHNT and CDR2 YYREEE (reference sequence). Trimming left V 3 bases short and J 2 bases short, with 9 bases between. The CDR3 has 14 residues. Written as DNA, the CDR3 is TGTGCCAGCAGCTCCAGGGACACCTACAATGAGCAGTTCTTC. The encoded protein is CASSSRDTYNEQFF.

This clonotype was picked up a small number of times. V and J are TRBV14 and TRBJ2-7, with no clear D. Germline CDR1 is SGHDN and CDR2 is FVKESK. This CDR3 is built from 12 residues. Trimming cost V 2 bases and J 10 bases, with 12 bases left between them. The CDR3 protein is CASSQSLATQYF. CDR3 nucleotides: TGTGCCAGCAGCCAATCTTTGGCTACCCAGTACTTC.